The source of this T cell receptor (beta chain) is a study of coeliac disease. Data came from immunoSEQ multiplex PCR; TCRdb stores just in-frame clones and leaves some out. This table holds approximately 7,000 clones, approximately 70% found once. V was pared by 0 bases and J by 6 bases, with 6 bases of the junction left unmatched. The CDR3 is 15 amino acids. From germline, CDR1 is SGHTA and CDR2 FQGNSA. What was sequenced was lamina propria lymphocytes from the gut. This chain links TRBV7-2 with TRBJ2-3; 7 bases are a match to TRBD2. The origin of this receptor is a man aged 45-60 years with active celiac disease. The CDR3, as DNA: TGTGCCAGCAGCTTAGCGGGAGGGCCCCGGGATACGCAGTATTTT. Translation gives CASSLAGGPRDTQYF.